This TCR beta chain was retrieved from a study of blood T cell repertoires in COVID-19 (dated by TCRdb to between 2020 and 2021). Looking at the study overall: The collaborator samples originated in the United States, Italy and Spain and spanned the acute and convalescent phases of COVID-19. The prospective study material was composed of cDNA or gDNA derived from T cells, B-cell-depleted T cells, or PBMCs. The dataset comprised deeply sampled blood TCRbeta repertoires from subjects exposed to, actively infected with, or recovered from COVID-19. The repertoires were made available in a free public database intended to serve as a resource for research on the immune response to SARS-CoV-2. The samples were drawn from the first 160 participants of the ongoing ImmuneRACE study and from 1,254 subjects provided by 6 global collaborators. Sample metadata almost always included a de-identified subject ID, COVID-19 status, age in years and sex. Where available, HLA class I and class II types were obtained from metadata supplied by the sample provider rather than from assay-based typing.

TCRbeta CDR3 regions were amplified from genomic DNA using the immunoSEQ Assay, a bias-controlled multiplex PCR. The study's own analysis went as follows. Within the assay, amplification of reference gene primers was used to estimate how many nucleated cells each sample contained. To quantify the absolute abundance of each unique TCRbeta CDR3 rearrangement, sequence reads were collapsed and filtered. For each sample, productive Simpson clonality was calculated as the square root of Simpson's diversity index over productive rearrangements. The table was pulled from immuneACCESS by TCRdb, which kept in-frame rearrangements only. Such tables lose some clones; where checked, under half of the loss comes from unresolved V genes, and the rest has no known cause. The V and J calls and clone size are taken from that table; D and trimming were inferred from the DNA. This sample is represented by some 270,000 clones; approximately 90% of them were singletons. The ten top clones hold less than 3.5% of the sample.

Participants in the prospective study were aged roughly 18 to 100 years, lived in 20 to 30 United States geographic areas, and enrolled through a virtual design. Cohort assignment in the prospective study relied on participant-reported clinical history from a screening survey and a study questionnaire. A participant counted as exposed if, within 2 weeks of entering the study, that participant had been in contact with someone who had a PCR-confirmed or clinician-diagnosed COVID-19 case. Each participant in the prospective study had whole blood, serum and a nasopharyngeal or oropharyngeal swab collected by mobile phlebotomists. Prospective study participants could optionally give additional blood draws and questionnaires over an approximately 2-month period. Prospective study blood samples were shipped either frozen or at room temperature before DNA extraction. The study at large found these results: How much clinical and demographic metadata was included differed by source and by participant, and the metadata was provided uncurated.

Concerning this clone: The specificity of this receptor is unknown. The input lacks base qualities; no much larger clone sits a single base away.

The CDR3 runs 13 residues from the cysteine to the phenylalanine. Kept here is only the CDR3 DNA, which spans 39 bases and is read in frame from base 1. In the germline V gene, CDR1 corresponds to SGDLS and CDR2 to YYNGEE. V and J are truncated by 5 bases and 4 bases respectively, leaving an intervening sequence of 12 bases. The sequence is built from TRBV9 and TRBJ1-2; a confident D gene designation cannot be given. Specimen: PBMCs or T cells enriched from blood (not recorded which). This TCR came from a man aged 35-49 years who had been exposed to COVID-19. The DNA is TGTGCCAGCAGAGGAGGGAACCTCTATGGCTACACCTTC. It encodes CASRGGNLYGYTF. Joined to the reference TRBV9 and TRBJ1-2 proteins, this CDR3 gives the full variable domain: DSGVTQTPKHLITATGQRVTLRCSPRSGDLSVYWYQQSLDQGLQFLIQYYNGEERAKGNILERFSAQQFPDLHSELNLSSLELGDSALYFCASRGGNLYGYTFGSGTRLTVV.